This T cell receptor beta chain was identified in a study of blood T cell repertoires in COVID-19. In the authors' workflow: Amplified reference gene primers provided the basis for estimating nucleated cell counts. The table came from immunoSEQ multiplex PCR; TCRdb's copy has only in-frame clones and leaves some out. V, J and clone size are those of that table, while D and trimming were read from the DNA. Here the sample spans about 270,000 clones, approximately 85% being singletons. V was shortened by 3 bases and J by 1 base, with 9 bases between the two germline ends. This CDR3 spans 14 amino acids. The V gene's germline CDR1 is SEHNR and CDR2 FQNEAQ (reference sequence).

The source is a woman between 70 and 85 years old with acute or convalescent COVID-19. The sequencing sample was made of peripheral blood. The gene calls are TRBV7-9 and TRBJ1-1; D is possibly TRBD1 (5 bases). The CDR3 nucleotides read TGTGCCAGCAGCTTCGCCGGGGGGAACACTGAAGCTTTCTTT. Translation gives CASSFAGGNTEAFF.